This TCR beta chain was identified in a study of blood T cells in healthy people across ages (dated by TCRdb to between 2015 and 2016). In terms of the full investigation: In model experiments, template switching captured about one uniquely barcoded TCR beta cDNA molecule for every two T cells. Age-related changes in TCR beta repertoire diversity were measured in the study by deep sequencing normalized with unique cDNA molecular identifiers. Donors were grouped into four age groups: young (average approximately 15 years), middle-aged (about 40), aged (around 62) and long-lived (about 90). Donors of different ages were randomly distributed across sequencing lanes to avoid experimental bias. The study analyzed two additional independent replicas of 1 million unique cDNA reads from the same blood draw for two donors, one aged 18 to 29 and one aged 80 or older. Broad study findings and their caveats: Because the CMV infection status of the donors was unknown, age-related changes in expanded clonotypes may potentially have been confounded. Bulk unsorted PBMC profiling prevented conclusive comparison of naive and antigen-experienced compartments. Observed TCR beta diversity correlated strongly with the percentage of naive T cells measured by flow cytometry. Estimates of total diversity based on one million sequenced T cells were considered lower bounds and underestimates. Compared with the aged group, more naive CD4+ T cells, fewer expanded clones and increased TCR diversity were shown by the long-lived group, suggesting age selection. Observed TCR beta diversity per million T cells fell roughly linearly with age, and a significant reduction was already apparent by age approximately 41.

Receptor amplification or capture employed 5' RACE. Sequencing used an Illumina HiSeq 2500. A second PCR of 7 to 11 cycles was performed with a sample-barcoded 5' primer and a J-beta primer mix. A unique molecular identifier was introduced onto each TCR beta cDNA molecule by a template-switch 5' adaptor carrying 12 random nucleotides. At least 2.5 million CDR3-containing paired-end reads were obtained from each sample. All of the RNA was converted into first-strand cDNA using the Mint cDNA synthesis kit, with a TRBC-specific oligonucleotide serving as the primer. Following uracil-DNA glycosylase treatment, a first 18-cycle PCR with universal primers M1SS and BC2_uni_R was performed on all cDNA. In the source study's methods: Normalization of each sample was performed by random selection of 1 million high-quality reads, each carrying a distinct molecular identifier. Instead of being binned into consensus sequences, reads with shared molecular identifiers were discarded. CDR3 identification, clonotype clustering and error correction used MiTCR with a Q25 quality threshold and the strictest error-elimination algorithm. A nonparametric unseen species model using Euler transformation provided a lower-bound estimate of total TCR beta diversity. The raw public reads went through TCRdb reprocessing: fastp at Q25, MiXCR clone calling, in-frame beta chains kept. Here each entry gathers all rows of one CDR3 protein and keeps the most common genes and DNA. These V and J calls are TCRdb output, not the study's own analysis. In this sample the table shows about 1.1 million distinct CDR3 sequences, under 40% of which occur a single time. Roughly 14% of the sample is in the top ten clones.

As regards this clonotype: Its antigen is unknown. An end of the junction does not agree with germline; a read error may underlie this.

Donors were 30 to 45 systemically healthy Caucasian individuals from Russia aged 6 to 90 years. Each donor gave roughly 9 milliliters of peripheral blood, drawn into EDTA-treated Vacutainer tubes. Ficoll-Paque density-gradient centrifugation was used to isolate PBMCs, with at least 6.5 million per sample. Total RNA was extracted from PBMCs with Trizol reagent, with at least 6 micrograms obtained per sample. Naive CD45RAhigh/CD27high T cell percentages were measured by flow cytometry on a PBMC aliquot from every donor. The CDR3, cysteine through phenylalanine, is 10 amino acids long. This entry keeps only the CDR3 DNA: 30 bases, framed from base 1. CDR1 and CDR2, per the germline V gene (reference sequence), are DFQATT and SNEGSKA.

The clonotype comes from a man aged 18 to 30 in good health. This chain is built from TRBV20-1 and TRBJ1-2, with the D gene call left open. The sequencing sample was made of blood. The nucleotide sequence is TGCAGGGCTAGTGCTAGTGGCTACACCTTC. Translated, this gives CRASASGYTF.